Presented here are 8 T cell receptor beta chains from one specimen sequenced in a study of T cell clonality in common variable immunodeficiency. Data came from immunoSEQ multiplex PCR; TCRdb stores just in-frame clones and leaves some out. The data show around 57,000 clones, with none appearing a single time. The specimen was peripheral blood mononuclear cells. Every receptor here comes from a person between 18 and 75 years old in good health.

This clone was counted many times. The missing CDR3 end, 3 residues past where the read stops, is filled in from the germline J gene. The chain has TRBV18 and TRBJ2-2; 8 bases match TRBD1. The junction had 2 bases not matched to a gene; V was cut back by 3 bases and J by 2 bases. Germline V gives CDR1 KGHSH, CDR2 LQKENI. The CDR3 extends over 15 amino acids. CDR3 DNA, as far as it was read: TGTGCCAGCTCACCGGACAGGGTAAACACCGGGGAG. It translates to CASSPDRVNTGE. The complete CDR3 protein is CASSPDRVNTGELFF.

This clone was picked up many times. Germline is not matched at one junction end, which may reflect a read error. The read ends 3 residues early relative to the CDR3; the germline J gene fills the gap. This sample also contains other DNA sequences that code for the same CDR3. The chain uses TRBV5-4 and TRBJ1-1; possibly TRBD1 for D (5 bases). Germline assignment: CDR1 SGHNT and CDR2 YYREEE (reference sequence). This CDR3 has 13 residues. The covered CDR3 bases are TGTGCCAGCAGCCTGACAGTGAACACTGAG. Translating gives CASSLTVNTE. The whole CDR3 region reads CASSLTVNTEAFF.

This clone was counted at least ten times. The CDR3 extends 3 residues past the end of the read, so its final part is completed from the germline J gene. V gene TRBV20-1 combines with J gene TRBJ2-3; TRBD1 might be the D (6 bases). This CDR3 has 13 residues. The V gene's germline CDR1 is DFQATT and CDR2 SNEGSKA (reference sequence). The sequenced part of the CDR3 DNA is TGCAGTGCTAATGTTCCAGGGGAAGAGACG. Translation: CSANVPGEET. Given in full, the CDR3 is CSANVPGEETQYF.

This clone has just a few counts. The read falls 3 residues short of the CDR3 end, and the missing part is taken from the germline J gene. The V gene is TRBV7-8, the J gene TRBJ2-2, with 8 bases lining up with TRBD1. Germline lookup yields CDR1 SGHVS and CDR2 FQNEAQ. The CDR3 length is 18 residues. The sequenced part of the CDR3 DNA is TGTGCCAGCAGCTTAGGACGGGCAGGGGGCGTATCGGGAGAAAAG. Its translation is CASSLGRAGGVSGEK. The whole CDR3 reads CASSLGRAGGVSGEKLFF.

Comments on this clone: With the read ending 3 residues before the CDR3 end, the germline J gene is used to fill in that end. The V gene is TRBV5-1, the J gene TRBJ2-3; TRBD1 matches at 9 bases. Germline V CDR1 and CDR2: SGHRS, YFSETQ. The V segment lost 0 bases and the J segment 3 bases; nucleotides outside the gene matches: 5. The CDR3 is 16 amino acids. This CDR3 is CASSLGHGTGTDTQYF. The covered CDR3 bases are TGCGCCAGCAGCTTGGGGCACGGGACAGGGACAGATACG.

To note about this clone: The sequenced fragment ends 3 residues before the CDR3 boundary, so the rest is inferred from the germline J gene. The rearrangement links TRBV18 to TRBJ1-5, with TRBD1 matching 8 bases. The length of the CDR3 is 16 residues. With 0 bases clipped from V and 5 bases from J, the junction kept 6 bases outside the gene matches. Germline V gene lookup returns CDR1 KGHSH and CDR2 LQKENI. The CDR3 bases that were read are TGTGCCAGCTCACCACCGGCAGCAGGGGGCTATCAGCCC. Protein: CASSPPAAGGYQP. The entire CDR3 reads CASSPPAAGGYQPQHF.

This clone has at least ten counts. The read stops 3 residues short of the end of the CDR3; the missing end is completed from the germline J gene. The chain has TRBV7-2 and TRBJ2-3, with D unclear. V shed 0 bases and J shed 4 bases, with 5 bases lying between them. The CDR3 runs 13 residues. Germline CDR1 reads SGHTA; CDR2 reads FQGNSA. The sequenced part of the CDR3 DNA is TGTGCCAGCAGCTTAGCTCAGGCAGATACG. Amino acid sequence: CASSLAQADT. The entire CDR3 protein is CASSLAQADTQYF.

This clone appeared many times. Read coverage stops 3 residues before the CDR3 terminus; the germline J gene supplies the remainder. The J gene is TRBJ2-3, the V gene TRBV20-1; weak D call: TRBD2 (6 bases). CDR1 is DFQATT and CDR2 is SNEGSKA in the germline V gene (reference sequence). Trimming left V 3 bases short and J 0 bases short, with 16 bases between. The CDR3 totals 16 residues. The CDR3 loop reads CSASGSGNLSTDTQYF. CDR3 bases read: TGCAGTGCTAGTGGTAGCGGAAACCTAAGCACAGATACG.